A single sample is the source of the 18 T cell receptor beta chains below, sequenced in a study of blood T cells in healthy people across ages. A sample-barcoded 5' primer and a J-beta primer mix were used in a second PCR of roughly 6 to 11 cycles. Each CDR3 protein gets one entry after TCRdb re-called the 5' RACE reads with MiXCR. The table has about 1,400,000 distinct CDR3 sequences, 59% seen once; the top ten hold under 8.5%. Sequenced sample: blood. These receptors all come from a man between 18 and 29 years old in good health.

This clonotype was detected once. The chain links TRBV6-2 or TRBV6-3 to TRBJ2-1; D tentatively fits TRBD1 or TRBD2 (5 bases each). The V and J ends lost 2 bases and 6 bases respectively, with 17 bases between them. CDR1 and CDR2 from the germline V gene are MNHEY and SVGEGT. The CDR3 extends over 16 amino acids. CDR3 sequence (DNA): TGTGCCAGCAGTTACAGAGGGACCCTGAGAGCCAATGAGCAGTTCTTC. Its protein is CASSYRGTLRANEQFF.

This chain joins TRBV21-1 and TRBJ2-7; TRBD2 is the table's D call, not checked against the DNA. The DNA end lines up better with TRBJ2-4; the J call may be wrong. TRBV21-1 is noted as a pseudogene. CDR3 length equals 16 residues. CDR3 coding DNA: TGTGCCAGCAGCTACCGGTCGGCGGGGAAAAACCGCATTCAGTACTTC. It translates to CASSYRSAGKNRIQYF.

This clonotype was counted a few times. This chain uses TRBV4-1 with TRBJ1-2, with D possibly TRBD1 on 6 matching bases. This CDR3 has 15 residues. CDR1 and CDR2 from the germline V gene are MGHRA and YSYEKL. V lost 3 bases to trimming and J lost 6 bases, with 17 bases between them. CDR3 sequence (DNA): TGCGCCAGCAGCCACTCACCGGGACACTGGCATGGCTACACCTTC. It encodes CASSHSPGHWHGYTF.

In this sample, this clonotype turned up a few times. The V call is TRBV4-3, the J call TRBJ2-3; 10 bases map to TRBD2. The CDR3 loop spans 16 amino acids. With 4 bases clipped from V and 2 bases from J, the junction kept 6 bases outside the gene matches. Germline-derived CDR1 and CDR2 are LGHNA and YSLEER. The CDR3 protein is CASSLASGGVTDTQYF. The CDR3 DNA reads as TGCGCCAGCAGCCTGGCTAGCGGGGGCGTCACAGATACGCAGTATTTT.

This sequence joins TRBV3-1 and TRBJ2-5; D uncertain. The end of the DNA is better explained by TRBJ2-7, so the J call may be wrong. The CDR3 totals 12 residues. Germline CDR1 is LGHDT and CDR2 is YNNKEL (reference sequence). The chain's CDR3 is CASSHYGSEQYF. CDR3 sequence (DNA): TGTGCCAGCAGCCACTACGGATCCGAGCAGTACTTC.

This clonotype was picked up a small number of times. This chain connects TRBV18 to TRBJ1-5; 7 nucleotides agree with TRBD1. The germline V gene encodes CDR1 KGHSH and CDR2 LQKENI. CDR3 length: 14 amino acids. The junction had 5 bases not matched to a gene; V was cut back by 3 bases and J by 6 bases. CDR3 loop: CASSPTGVGQPQHF. In nucleotides, the CDR3 is TGTGCCAGCTCACCTACAGGGGTCGGTCAGCCCCAGCATTTT. The full variable domain, in which reference TRBV18 and TRBJ1-5 provide the parts outside the CDR3, is NAGVMQNPRHLVRRRGQEARLRCSPMKGHSHVYWYRQLPEEGLKFMVYLQKENIIDESGMPKERFSAEFPKEGPSILRIQQVVRGDSAAYFCASSPTGVGQPQHFGDGTRLSIL.

J is TRBJ1-2 and V is TRBV12-3 or TRBV12-4; D is undetermined. This CDR3 is built from 14 residues. V was pared by 6 bases and J by 2 bases, with 13 bases between. The DNA for the CDR3 is TGTGCCAGCAGCCCCCGGCGTCTGAACTATGGCTACACCTTC. Translation: CASSPRRLNYGYTF.

The chain carries TRBV4-3 and TRBJ2-1; D call uncertain. This CDR3 comprises 19 residues. The V and J ends lost 0 bases and 7 bases respectively, with 25 bases between them. Germline V CDR1 and CDR2: LGHNA, YSLEER. The CDR3 coding sequence is TGCGCCAGCAGCCAAGATCCCGAACGTCAGTGGGTGCTAAGGAATGAGCAGTTCTTC. Translating it yields CASSQDPERQWVLRNEQFF.

The chain is built from TRBV3-1 and TRBJ2-1, with TRBD2 as a possible D gene (6 bases). Germline values: CDR1 LGHDT, CDR2 YNNKEL (reference sequence). The V end was cut by 8 bases, the J end by 0 bases, with 14 bases between. The CDR3 runs 15 residues. The CDR3 DNA reads TGTGCCAGCTCCCCTAGCGAGACCTCCTACAATGAGCAGTTCTTC. This sequence encodes CASSPSETSYNEQFF.

The rearrangement links TRBV20-1 to TRBJ2-7, with 7 nucleotides matching TRBD1. Per the germline V gene, CDR1 is DFQATT and CDR2 is SNEGSKA (reference sequence). Trimming removed 4 bases from V and 3 bases from J; junction bases left unmatched: 3. CDR3 length: 12 amino acids. The chain's CDR3 is CSAKGTVYEQYF. DNA for the CDR3: TGCAGTGCTAAGGGGACAGTCTACGAGCAGTACTTC.

The V gene is TRBV10-3, the J gene TRBJ2-7, with D perhaps matching TRBD2 (6 bases). Trimming pared 4 bases from V and 2 bases from J, leaving 21 bases between. Germline values: CDR1 ENHRY, CDR2 SYGVKD. This CDR3 is built from 17 residues. Here the CDR3 reads CAISVVPGLIRAYEQYF. CDR3 coding DNA: TGTGCCATCAGTGTGGTGCCGGGACTTATCAGAGCCTACGAGCAGTACTTC.

V usage is TRBV20-1 and J usage is TRBJ2-1, with TRBD2 matching 7 bases. This CDR3 is built from 15 residues. Looked up from germline, CDR1 is DFQATT and CDR2 is SNEGSKA (reference sequence). V was pared by 3 bases and J by 0 bases, with 5 bases of the junction left unmatched. The CDR3 DNA is TGCAGTGCTAGCCAGCGGGGCCACTCCTACAATGAGCAGTTCTTC. Translated, it gives CSASQRGHSYNEQFF.

The rearrangement joins TRBV20-1 to TRBJ2-5; 10 bases are a match to TRBD1. Trimming took 0 bases from V and 11 from J; bases not matched to a gene: 12. CDR3 length equals 15 residues. Germline V gene lookup returns CDR1 DFQATT and CDR2 SNEGSKA (reference sequence). The CDR3 reads CSARERGTGENEQYF. CDR3 DNA sequence: TGCAGTGCTAGAGAAAGGGGGACAGGGGAAAATGAGCAGTACTTC.

This chain uses TRBV4-1 with TRBJ2-5; perhaps TRBD1 as D (6 bases). The J call may be in error: the DNA end matches TRBJ2-7 better. The CDR3 totals 15 residues. Germline lookup yields CDR1 MGHRA and CDR2 YSYEKL. CDR3: CASSPTPGVQGEQYF. The CDR3 nucleotides are TGCGCCAGCAGCCCGACCCCAGGGGTTCAGGGCGAGCAGTACTTC.

The rearrangement links TRBV3-1 to TRBJ2-6, with D uncertain. The CDR3 consists of 16 residues. The V and J ends lost 1 base and 2 bases respectively, with 9 bases between them. CDR1 is LGHDT and CDR2 is YNNKEL in the germline V gene (reference sequence). CDR3: CASSQGVTAGANVLTF. The CDR3, as DNA: TGTGCCAGCAGCCAAGGGGTTACAGCTGGGGCCAACGTCCTGACTTTC. The variable domain in full, completed from reference TRBV3-1 and TRBJ2-6, reads DTAVSQTPKYLVTQMGNDKSIKCEQNLGHDTMYWYKQDSKKFLKIMFSYNNKELIINETVPNRFSPKSPDKAHLNLHINSLELGDSAVYFCASSQGVTAGANVLTFGAGSRLTVL.

The chain links TRBV20-1 to TRBJ2-3; unclear D gene. Per germline, CDR1 DFQATT and CDR2 SNEGSKA (reference sequence). The V end lost 3 bases, the J end lost 1 base, and 14 bases lay between the germline ends. CDR3 length equals 15 residues. CDR3 in DNA: TGCAGTGCTAGGCGTTCCGATGGGGGCACAGATACGCAGTATTTT. Translating gives CSARRSDGGTDTQYF.

V is TRBV9 and J is TRBJ1-1; TRBD1 matches 8 bases. The CDR3 covers 14 residues. V shed 0 bases, J shed 6 bases, and the junction held 4 bases outside the gene matches. CDR1 SGDLS and CDR2 YYNGEE come from the germline V gene. CDR3: CASSVERTGSEAFF. In nucleotides, the CDR3 is TGTGCCAGCAGCGTAGAACGGACAGGGTCTGAAGCTTTCTTT.

This chain connects TRBV20-1 to TRBJ2-1; D gene unclear. V was shortened by 1 base and J by 0 bases, with 13 bases between the two germline ends. The germline V gene encodes CDR1 DFQATT and CDR2 SNEGSKA (reference sequence). The length of the CDR3 is 16 residues. CDR3 DNA: TGCAGTGCTAGAGCCTTTGGCAATAGCTCCTACAATGAGCAGTTCTTC. Amino acid sequence: CSARAFGNSSYNEQFF.